This section outlines one T cell receptor beta chain sequence together with its context. Its target is not known. This entry belongs to a study of CXCR3-negative and CXCR3-positive naive CD8 T cells. Study summary: Per-library TRB read counts averaged about 1.5 +/- 0.3 million, adding up to around 140 million in total.

There are 16 residues in the CDR3. Per germline, CDR1 SGHRS and CDR2 YFSETQ. The TRB cDNA libraries were prepared by 5' RACE with UMI labels. TCRdb re-called the 5' RACE reads; every CDR3 protein appears as one record, without DNA. Its table records tens of thousands of distinct CDR3 sequences. General study findings and limits: Memory, not naive, CXCR3-negative and CXCR3-positive cells differed in TRBV-TRBJ usage.

The chain joins TRBV5-1 to TRBJ2-5; TCRdb returns TRBD2, unconfirmable since there is no DNA. Material for sequencing was naive CXCR3- CD8+ T cells from blood. As to subset: CD45RO-CCR7+CD27+CD95- naive CD8+ T cells lacking CXCR3 (TNR3-). This receptor was taken from a human donor in good health. Some clones in this sample may be carry-over from other donors' samples. CDR3 residues: CASSSRLADRQETQYF.